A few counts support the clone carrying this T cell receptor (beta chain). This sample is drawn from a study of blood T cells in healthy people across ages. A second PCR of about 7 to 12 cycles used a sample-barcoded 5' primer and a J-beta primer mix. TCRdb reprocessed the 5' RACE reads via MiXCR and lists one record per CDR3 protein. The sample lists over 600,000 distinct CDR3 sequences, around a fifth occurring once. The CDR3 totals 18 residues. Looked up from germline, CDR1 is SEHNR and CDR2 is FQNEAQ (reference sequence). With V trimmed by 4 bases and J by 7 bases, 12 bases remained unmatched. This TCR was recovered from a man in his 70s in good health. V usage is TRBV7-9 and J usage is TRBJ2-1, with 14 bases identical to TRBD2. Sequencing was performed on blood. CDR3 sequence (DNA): TGTGCCAGCAGCTCACAACGAACGACTAGCGGGAGGGGGAATGAGCAGTTCTTC. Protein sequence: CASSSQRTTSGRGNEQFF.